The 11 T cell receptor beta chains listed next were all sequenced from one sample in a study of shared clonotypes between healthy human individuals. As defined, naive CD8 cells were CD45RO-negative and positively selected for CCR7, with terminally differentiated effector memory CD45RA+ cells excluded. Clones were sequenced by immunoSEQ multiplex PCR, and TCRdb holds only the in-frame ones, with some missing. This sample has around 600,000 clones, with approximately 95% found just once. Sequenced material: naive CD8+ T cells sorted from blood. The receptors were gathered from a woman under 40 in good health.

This clone was seen just once. The chain employs TRBV10-3 and TRBJ2-7, with D hard to call. Trimming stripped 0 bases from V and 5 bases from J, with 14 bases between. Germline CDR1 reads ENHRY; CDR2 reads SYGVKD. The CDR3 sequence is 15 residues long. As DNA, the CDR3 is TGTGCCATCAGTGAGTCGAATGTAGGGTCCGACGAGCAGTACTTC. It yields the protein CAISESNVGSDEQYF.

This clone appeared once. Other nucleotide sequences in the sample specify the same CDR3. V gene TRBV9 combines with J gene TRBJ2-2; no clear D gene. The CDR3 is 12 residues long. V lost 4 bases and J lost 8, with 9 bases in between. The germline V gene encodes CDR1 SGDLS and CDR2 YYNGEE. CDR3 sequence reads: CASSPRPGELFF. DNA of the CDR3: TGTGCCAGCAGCCCCCGTCCTGGGGAGCTGTTTTTT.

This chain joins TRBV7-9 and TRBJ2-2; no firm D call. The CDR3 has 13 amino acids. Germline-derived CDR1 and CDR2 are SEHNR and FQNEAQ (reference sequence). V gave up 1 base and J gave up 6 bases, with 6 bases separating them. CDR3 region: CASSLEYAGELFF. CDR3 coding DNA: TGTGCCAGCAGCTTAGAATACGCCGGGGAGCTGTTTTTT.

This clone was seen only once. V and J are TRBV28 and TRBJ1-1; D gene uncertain. CDR3 length: 11 amino acids. Trimming removed 1 base from V and 6 bases from J, with 3 bases in between. The germline gives CDR1 MDHEN, CDR2 SYDVKM. This chain's CDR3 is CASSLFSEAFF. CDR3 in DNA: TGTGCCAGCAGTTTATTCTCTGAAGCTTTCTTT.

Remarks on this clone: The sample holds other DNA sequences that translate to the same CDR3. The J gene is TRBJ2-7, the V gene TRBV5-4; weak D call: TRBD2 (5 bases). The germline V gene has CDR1 SGHNT and CDR2 YYREEE (reference sequence). The CDR3 is 15 residues long. V was trimmed by 4 bases and J by 0 bases, leaving 14 bases between them. The CDR3: CASSPSGGPSYEQYF. The CDR3 bases are TGTGCCAGCAGCCCGTCGGGCGGGCCCTCCTACGAGCAGTACTTC. Looking up the rest from reference TRBV5-4 and TRBJ2-7 gives the full variable domain: ETGVTQSPTHLIKTRGQQVTLRCSSQSGHNTVSWYQQALGQGPQFIFQYYREEENGRGNFPPRFSGLQFPNYSSELNVNALELDDSALYLCASSPSGGPSYEQYFGPGTRLTVT.

Of note for this clone: Other nucleotide sequences in the sample specify the same CDR3. The genes are TRBV6-5 and TRBJ2-2; possibly TRBD1 or TRBD2 for D (6 bases each). The V and J ends lost 3 bases and 6 bases respectively, with 8 bases between them. Per germline, CDR1 MNHEY and CDR2 SVGAGI. This CDR3 is built from 13 residues. The CDR3 DNA sequence: TGTGCCAGCAGTTATGGGGGGCCCGGGGAGCTGTTTTTT. It codes for CASSYGGPGELFF.

The chain couples TRBV5-1 to TRBJ2-5, with 11 bases that match TRBD1. The closer fit of TRBJ2-7 to the DNA end suggests the J call may be wrong. The length of the CDR3 is 16 residues. The germline V gene has CDR1 SGHRS and CDR2 YFSETQ. This chain's CDR3 is CASSFEGGQGAYEQYF. The CDR3 DNA reads TGCGCCAGCAGCTTCGAGGGAGGACAGGGGGCGTACGAGCAGTACTTC.

This chain links TRBV27 with TRBJ2-3; 10 bases are shared with TRBD2. The CDR3 runs to 15 residues. CDR1 and CDR2 (germline): MNHEY, SMNVEV (reference sequence). J was trimmed by 5 bases and V by 0 bases; bases with no gene match: 2. The CDR3, as DNA: TGTGCCAGCAGTTTATCGAGGACTAGCGGAGATACGCAGTATTTT. This codes for CASSLSRTSGDTQYF.

The chain links TRBV7-9 to TRBJ2-1, with D possibly being TRBD1 or TRBD2 (6 bases each). V was pared by 1 base and J by 9 bases, with 19 bases between. This CDR3 has 16 amino acids. Germline V gene lookup returns CDR1 SEHNR and CDR2 FQNEAQ (reference sequence). CDR3 in amino acids: CASSLVRGPQYSEQFF. In DNA, the CDR3 is TGTGCCAGCAGCTTAGTACGGGGGCCCCAGTATAGTGAGCAGTTCTTC. The full variable domain, rest sourced from reference TRBV7-9 and TRBJ2-1, is DTGVSQNPRHKITKRGQNVTFRCDPISEHNRLYWYRQTLGQGPEFLTYFQNEAQLEKSRLLSDRFSAERPKGSFSTLEIQRTEQGDSAMYLCASSLVRGPQYSEQFFGPGTRLTVL.

The chain joins TRBV12-5 to TRBJ2-3; D assignment may be TRBD1 or TRBD2 (5 bases each). This CDR3 region has 14 residues. Trimming removed 2 bases from V and 2 bases from J, with 8 bases in between. Germline V gene lookup returns CDR1 LGHNT and CDR2 FRNRAP. CDR3 sequence reads: CASGLSGTTDTQYF. CDR3 nucleotides: TGTGCTAGTGGTTTGTCGGGGACCACAGATACGCAGTATTTT. Filled out from reference TRBV12-5 and TRBJ2-3, the complete variable domain reads DARVTQTPRHKVTEMGQEVTMRCQPILGHNTVFWYRQTMMQGLELLAYFRNRAPLDDSGMPKDRFSAEMPDATLATLKIQPSEPRDSAVYFCASGLSGTTDTQYFGPGTRLTVL.

In DNA, the CDR3 is TGTGCCAGCAGTTTACTGGGTGAAGTGTACGAGCAGTACTTC. Amino acids: CASSLLGEVYEQYF. This sequence joins TRBV27 and TRBJ2-7; D uncertain. The CDR3 runs to 14 residues. The V end lost 2 bases, the J end lost 4 bases, and 12 bases lay between the germline ends. CDR1 and CDR2 from the germline V gene are MNHEY and SMNVEV (reference sequence).